This T cell receptor beta chain was documented in a study of Graves' ophthalmopathy and Graves' hyperthyroidism. Trimming removed 5 bases at V and 0 bases at J, with 11 bases between. This CDR3 is built from 15 residues. The germline V gene encodes CDR1 SGHTA and CDR2 FQGNSA. This clonotype was seen ten or more times. For repertoire sequencing, the TCR beta CDR3 regions were amplified from RNA transcripts. Amplification began with first-round RT-PCR using HTBI primers, then second-round multiplex PCR was performed. TCRdb called the multiplex PCR reads again in MiXCR, with one record for every CDR3 protein. The data hold some 350,000 distinct CDR3 sequences, with about a sixth observed a single time.

The origin of this receptor is an adult woman with stable Graves' hyperthyroidism. This chain links TRBV7-2 with TRBJ1-5; D is undetermined. Sample: peripheral blood. The chain's CDR3 is CASSPGINSNQPQHF. CDR3 nucleotides: TGTGCCAGCAGCCCCGGGATTAATAGCAATCAGCCCCAGCATTTT.